This T cell receptor beta chain was obtained from a study of blood T cell repertoires in COVID-19. This clone has ten or more counts. Looked up from germline, CDR1 is GTSNPN and CDR2 is SVGIG (reference sequence). With 4 bases clipped from V and 1 base from J, the junction kept 5 bases outside the gene matches. This CDR3 comprises 14 residues. Using immunoSEQ multiplex PCR, the repertoire was profiled, and TCRdb retains in-frame clones only, with some absent. Here the sample spans approximately 330,000 clones, about 91% being singletons. The sequenced sample was peripheral blood. The chain couples TRBV30 to TRBJ1-1, with TRBD1 identical over 8 bases. The TCR originated in a man between 25 and 39 years old with COVID-19, enrolled during active disease. CDR3 DNA: TGTGCCTGGACTGTAGGACAGGGGAACACTGAAGCTTTCTTT. It translates to CAWTVGQGNTEAFF. The complete variable domain, with remaining parts taken from reference TRBV30 and TRBJ1-1, reads SQTIHQWPATLVQPVGSPLSLECTVEGTSNPNLYWYRQAAGRGLQLLFYSVGIGQISSEVPQNLSASRPQDRQFILSSKKLLLSDSGFYLCAWTVGQGNTEAFFGQGTRLTVV.